These 15 T cell receptor beta chains share one sample of origin, sequenced in a study of long-term antiretroviral therapy in people with HIV. Version v3.0 of the immunoSEQ assay was performed at survey level. Clones were read by immunoSEQ multiplex PCR, and TCRdb kept only the in-frame ones, dropping some. This sample yields about 21,000 clones, of which approximately 81% are seen a single time; over 8% belongs to the top ten. Sequences were derived from unsorted PBMCs, sampled at the start of antiretroviral therapy. All receptors come from a man over 45 with HIV.

Points on this clone: The junction and the germline gene differ at one end; a read error may be behind it. Other DNA sequences of this sample code for an identical CDR3. J is TRBJ2-7 and V is TRBV30; D is possibly TRBD1 (6 bases). Germline V gene sequence: CDR1 GTSNPN, CDR2 SVGIG (reference sequence). This CDR3 is built from 15 residues. CDR3 loop: CAWSGETGTYYEQYF. The CDR3 bases are TGTGCCTGGAGTGGAGAGACAGGTACATATTACGAGCAGTACTTT.

This clone came up a few times. The chain joins TRBV7-2 to TRBJ2-7, with 12 bases aligning to TRBD2. Germline CDR1 reads SGHTA; CDR2 reads FQGNSA. V lost 5 bases, J lost 4 bases, and 15 bases stayed unmatched. The CDR3 spans 18 residues. CDR3 DNA: TGTGCCAGCAGCCTCTCCCTTCTAGCGGGAGGGCCAACGTACGAGCAGTACTTC. Protein: CASSLSLLAGGPTYEQYF.

The table lists this clone with a few counts. The chain carries TRBV4-3 and TRBJ1-5; D remains ambiguous. Per germline, CDR1 LGHNA and CDR2 YSLEER. Trimming left V 4 bases short and J 2 bases short, with 9 bases between. The CDR3 loop spans 14 amino acids. The CDR3 DNA reads as TGCGCCAGCAGCCCTTACTGGGGCAATCAGCCCCAGCATTTT. Residues: CASSPYWGNQPQHF.

The J gene is TRBJ2-2, the V gene TRBV5-1; D gene ambiguous. With 1 base removed from V and 4 bases from J, the gap between germline ends came to 11 bases. The germline V gene encodes CDR1 SGHRS and CDR2 YFSETQ. The CDR3 is 15 residues long. CDR3 DNA: TGCGCCAGCAGCTTGTCTACACCTCTCACCGGGGAGCTGTTTTTT. This sequence encodes CASSLSTPLTGELFF. Full variable domain (rest looked up from reference TRBV5-1 and TRBJ2-2): KAGVTQTPRYLIKTRGQQVTLSCSPISGHRSVSWYQQTPGQGLQFLFEYFSETQRNKGNFPGRFSGRQFSNSRSEMNVSTLELGDSALYLCASSLSTPLTGELFFGEGSRLTVL.

This rearrangement joins TRBV4-3 to TRBJ2-6; 12 bases map to TRBD1. Germline V gives CDR1 LGHNA, CDR2 YSLEER. The CDR3 loop spans 18 amino acids. The J segment lost 0 bases and the V segment lost 4 bases, leaving 4 bases of the junction unmatched. CDR3 nucleotide sequence: TGCGCCAGCAGCCGGGACAGGGGGCATTCCTCTGGGGCCAACGTCCTGACTTTC. Its protein is CASSRDRGHSSGANVLTF.

The rearrangement links TRBV11-2 to TRBJ1-2; 9 bases fit TRBD1. The length of the CDR3 is 17 residues. The trim removed 1 base at V and 3 bases at J, leaving 9 bases unmatched. Germline V gene data show CDR1 as SGHAT and CDR2 as FQNNGV. DNA of the CDR3: TGTGCCAGCAGCTTAGGGGGAACAGGGGGCCGATACTATGGCTACACCTTC. As protein: CASSLGGTGGRYYGYTF.

This chain links TRBV9 with TRBJ1-3; D may be TRBD1 (5 bases). The CDR3 has 15 residues. Trimming cost V 4 bases and J 1 base, with 12 bases left between them. Germline V lookup: CDR1 SGDLS, CDR2 YYNGEE. DNA for the CDR3: TGTGCCAGCAGCCCAGGGTTTGTGTCTGGAAACACCATATATTTT. Translating it yields CASSPGFVSGNTIYF.

This clone has a single count. The J gene is TRBJ2-3, the V gene TRBV6-6; perhaps D is TRBD1 or TRBD2 (6 bases each). CDR1 MNHNY and CDR2 SVGAGI come from the germline V gene (reference sequence). V was cut by 3 bases and J by 4 bases, with 11 bases left in between. The CDR3 is 14 amino acids. CDR3 sequence: CASSYGGPADTQYF. CDR3 coding DNA: TGTGCCAGCAGTTATGGGGGGCCTGCAGATACGCAGTATTTT.

The CDR3: CASSQHPGRGSGYTF. Here the CDR3 DNA reads TGTGCCAGCAGCCAACATCCGGGACGGGGGAGCGGCTACACCTTC. V is TRBV6-6 and J is TRBJ1-2, with TRBD1 as a possible D gene (5 bases). CDR3 length: 15 residues. CDR1 MNHNY and CDR2 SVGAGI come from the germline V gene (reference sequence). Trimming cost V 6 bases and J 8 bases, with 22 bases left between them.

This chain joins TRBV11-3 and TRBJ2-1, with 12 positions matching TRBD2. J gave up 3 bases and V 5 bases, and 5 bases lay outside the gene matches. Germline values: CDR1 SGHNT, CDR2 YENEEA. The CDR3 consists of 16 residues. The CDR3 coding sequence is TGTGCCAGCAGCCATGGACTAGCGGGGCACTACAATGAGCAGTTCTTC. As protein: CASSHGLAGHYNEQFF.

The CDR3 here is CASRRTVLPSNQPQHF. CDR3 coding DNA: TGTGCCAGCAGGCGGACAGTGCTACCTAGCAATCAGCCCCAGCATTTT. The chain links TRBV28 to TRBJ1-5; TRBD1 might be the D (6 bases). CDR1 and CDR2 (germline): MDHEN, SYDVKM. V was trimmed by 6 bases and J by 0 bases, leaving 15 bases between them. The CDR3 has 16 residues.

The chain employs TRBV6-1 and TRBJ1-5; no definite D call. The germline V gene encodes CDR1 MNHNS and CDR2 SASEGT. CDR3 length: 16 residues. V was shortened by 0 bases and J by 4 bases, with 13 bases between the two germline ends. CDR3 DNA sequence: TGTGCCAGCAGTGAAGCGGCCATCGTTTGGAATCAGCCCCAGCATTTT. Translation: CASSEAAIVWNQPQHF.

This clone was counted a few times. The chain links TRBV7-9 to TRBJ1-5; D ambiguous. Between the trimmed V and J ends, which lost 5 bases and 1 base, there was a span of 9 bases. CDR1 and CDR2 (germline): SEHNR, FQNEAQ (reference sequence). The CDR3 contains 14 residues. CDR3 in amino acids: CASSPQWSNQPQHF. CDR3 bases: TGTGCCAGCAGCCCCCAATGGAGCAATCAGCCCCAGCATTTT.

J is TRBJ2-1 and V is TRBV27, with D possibly being TRBD2 (5 bases). CDR3 length: 14 amino acids. V lost 5 bases to trimming and J lost 9 bases, with 17 bases between them. In germline, CDR1 is MNHEY, CDR2 SMNVEV (reference sequence). The CDR3 DNA sequence: TGTGCCAGCAGTCCCCCCTCCACTAGTTCTGAGCAGTTCTTC. Translated, it gives CASSPPSTSSEQFF.

The CDR3 region is CASSRDRAYEQYF. CDR3 bases: TGTGCCAGCTCAAGGGACAGGGCCTACGAGCAGTACTTC. The chain uses TRBV18 and TRBJ2-7; 9 bases agree with TRBD1. After removal of 5 bases from V and 2 bases from J, the junction contained 1 base not matched to a gene. CDR1 KGHSH and CDR2 LQKENI come from the germline V gene. The CDR3 has 13 residues.